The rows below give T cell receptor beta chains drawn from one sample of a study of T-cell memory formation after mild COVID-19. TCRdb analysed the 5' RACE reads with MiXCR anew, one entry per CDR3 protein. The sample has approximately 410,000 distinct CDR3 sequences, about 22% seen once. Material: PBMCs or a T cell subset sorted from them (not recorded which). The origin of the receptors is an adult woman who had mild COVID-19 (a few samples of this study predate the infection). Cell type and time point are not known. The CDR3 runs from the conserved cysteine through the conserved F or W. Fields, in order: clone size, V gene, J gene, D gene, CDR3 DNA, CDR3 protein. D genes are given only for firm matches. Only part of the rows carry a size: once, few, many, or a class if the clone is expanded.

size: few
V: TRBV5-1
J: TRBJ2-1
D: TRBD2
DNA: TGCGCCAGCAGCCCGGCGGCCCTAGCGGCCAATGAGCAGTTCTTC
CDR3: CASSPAALAANEQFF

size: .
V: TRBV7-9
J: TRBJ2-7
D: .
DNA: TGTGCCAGCGGTGGTGGCGGCAGGACGGGCTCCTACGAGCAGTACTTC
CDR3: CASGGGGRTGSYEQYF

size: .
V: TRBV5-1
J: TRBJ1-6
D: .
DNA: TGCGCCAGCAGCCGTATGGACAGTGGTAATTCACCCCTCCACTTT
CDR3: CASSRMDSGNSPLHF

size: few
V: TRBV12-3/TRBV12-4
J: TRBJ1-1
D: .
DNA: TGTGCCAGCAGTTTAGCTGGCAGAAGTGAAGCTTTCTTT
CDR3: CASSLAGRSEAFF

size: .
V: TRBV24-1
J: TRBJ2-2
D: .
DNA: TGTGCCACCAGTGATTTTGAGTCCGGACCCACCGGGGAGCTGTTTTTT
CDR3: CATSDFESGPTGELFF

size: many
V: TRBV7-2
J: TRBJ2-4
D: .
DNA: TGTGCCAGCAGCTTAGCGCCGGAAGAAGACATTCAGTACTTC
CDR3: CASSLAPEEDIQYF

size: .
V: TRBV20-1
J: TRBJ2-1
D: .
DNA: TGCAGTGCTAGAGATGAGAGGGTTCAGTTCTTC
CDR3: CSARDERVQFF

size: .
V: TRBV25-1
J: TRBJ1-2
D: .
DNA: TGTGCCAGGGTAGCTAACTATGGCTACACCTTC
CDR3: CARVANYGYTF

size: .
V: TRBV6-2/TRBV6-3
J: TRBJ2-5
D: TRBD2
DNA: TGTGCCAGCAGCTACCATGGACTAGCCCATCAAGACCAGTACTTC
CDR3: CASSYHGLAHQDQYF

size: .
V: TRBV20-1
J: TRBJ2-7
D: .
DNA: TGCAGTGCTAGAGATCCAGGCGAGGTGCAGTACTTC
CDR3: CSARDPGEVQYF

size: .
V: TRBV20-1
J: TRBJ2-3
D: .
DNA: TGCAGTGCTAGAACAACCAAGGGGGGTGGCACAGATACGCAGTATTTT
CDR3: CSARTTKGGGTDTQYF

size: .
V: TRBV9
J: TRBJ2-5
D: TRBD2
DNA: TGTGCCAGCGCCAGCGGGGGGGCACGATCGGTCCAAGAGACCCAGTACTTC
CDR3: CASASGGARSVQETQYF

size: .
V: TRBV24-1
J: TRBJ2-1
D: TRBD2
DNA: TGTGCCACCAGTGACCCTCTAGCGGGGGGGAGCTCCTACAATGAGCAGTTCTTC
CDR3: CATSDPLAGGSSYNEQFF

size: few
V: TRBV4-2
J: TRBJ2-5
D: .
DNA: TGTGCCAGCAGCCAAGGGGGTGGGGGCCAAGGAACCCAGTACTTC
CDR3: CASSQGGGGQGTQYF

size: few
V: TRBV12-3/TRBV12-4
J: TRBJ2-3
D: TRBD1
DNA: TGTGCCAGCAGCCAATTTGGGACAGGGGGAGATACGCAGTATTTT
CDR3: CASSQFGTGGDTQYF

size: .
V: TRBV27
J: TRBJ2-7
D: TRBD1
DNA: TGTGCCAGCAGTTTATGGGGACAGGGTTACACCTACGAGCAGTACTTC
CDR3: CASSLWGQGYTYEQYF

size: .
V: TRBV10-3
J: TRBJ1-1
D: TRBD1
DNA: TGTGCCATCAGGGACAGGGAGGGGACTGAAGCTTTCTTT
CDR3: CAIRDREGTEAFF

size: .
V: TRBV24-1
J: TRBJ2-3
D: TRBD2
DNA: TGTGCCACCAGTGATCCCCCCAGCGGGGGTCCAGATACGCAGTATTTT
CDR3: CATSDPPSGGPDTQYF

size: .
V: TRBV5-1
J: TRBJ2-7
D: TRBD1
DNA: TGCGCCAGCAGATGGAGGGACAGGTCCTACGAGCAGTACTTC
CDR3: CASRWRDRSYEQYF

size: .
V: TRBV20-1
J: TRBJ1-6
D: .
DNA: TGCAGTGCTAGAGCCGGACAGCAGAAGCATTCACCCCTCCACTTT
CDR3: CSARAGQQKHSPLHF

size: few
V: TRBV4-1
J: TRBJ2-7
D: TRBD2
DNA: TGCGCCAGCAGCCAAGACGTTCCGACTAGCACAACACGCAAGCAGTACTTC
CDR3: CASSQDVPTSTTRKQYF

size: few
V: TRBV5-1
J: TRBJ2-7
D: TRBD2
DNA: TGCGCCAGCAGCCTAACTAGCGCTAACTCCTACGAGCAGTACTTC
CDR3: CASSLTSANSYEQYF

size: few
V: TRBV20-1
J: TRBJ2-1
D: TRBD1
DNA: TGCAGTGCTAGGTTTCAGGGGGTTGAGCAGTTCTTC
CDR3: CSARFQGVEQFF

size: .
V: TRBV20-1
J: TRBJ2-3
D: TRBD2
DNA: TGCAGTGCCATCCCCCCGGGAGCGGGAGAGGAGGATACGCAGTATTTT
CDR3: CSAIPPGAGEEDTQYF

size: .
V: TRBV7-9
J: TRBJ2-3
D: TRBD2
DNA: TGTGCCAGCAGCTCAACTAGCGGGAACACAGATACGCAGTATTTT
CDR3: CASSSTSGNTDTQYF

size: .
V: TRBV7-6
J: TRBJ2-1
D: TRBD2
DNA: TGTGCCAGCAGCCCGGGACTAGGTCCCTACAATGAGCAGTTCTTC
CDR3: CASSPGLGPYNEQFF

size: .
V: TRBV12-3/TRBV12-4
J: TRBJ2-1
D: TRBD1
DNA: TGTGCCAGCAGTGACCGGGACAGGGGTGAAAATGAGCAGTTCTTC
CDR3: CASSDRDRGENEQFF

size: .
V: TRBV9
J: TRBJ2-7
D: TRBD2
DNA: TGTGCCAGCAGCGTAGGGTGGCTAGCGGACACCTACGAGCAGTACTTC
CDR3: CASSVGWLADTYEQYF

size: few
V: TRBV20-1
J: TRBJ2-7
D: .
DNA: TGCAGTGCTTTAGGACGTAACTCCTACGAGCAGTACTTC
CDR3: CSALGRNSYEQYF

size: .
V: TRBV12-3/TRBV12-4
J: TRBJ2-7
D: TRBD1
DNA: TGTGCCAGCAGTTTATCCCTGACAGGGAGCGAGCAGTACTTC
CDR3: CASSLSLTGSEQYF

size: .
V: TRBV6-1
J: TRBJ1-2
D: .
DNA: TGTGCCAGCGCCTACGGATATGGCTACACCTTC
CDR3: CASAYGYGYTF

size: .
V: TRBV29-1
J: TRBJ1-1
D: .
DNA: TGCAGCGGCGGGGGGATGAACACTGAAGCTTTCTTT
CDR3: CSGGGMNTEAFF

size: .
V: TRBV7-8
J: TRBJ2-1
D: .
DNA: TGTGCCAGCAGCACAAGAGGGGGGGCGGGCTTCTTC
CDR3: CASSTRGGAGFF

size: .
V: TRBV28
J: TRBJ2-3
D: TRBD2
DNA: TGTGCCAGCAGTTGGACGGGAGGGCCTGAGGCAGATACGCAGTATTTT
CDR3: CASSWTGGPEADTQYF

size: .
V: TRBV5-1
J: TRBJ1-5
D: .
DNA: TGCGCCAGCAGCTTTGGAGGGGATCAGCCCCAGCATTTT
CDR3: CASSFGGDQPQHF

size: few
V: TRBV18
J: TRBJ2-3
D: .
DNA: TGTGCCAGCTCACCTCCAATGGATACGCAGTATTTT
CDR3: CASSPPMDTQYF

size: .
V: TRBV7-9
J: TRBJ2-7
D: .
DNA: TGTGCCAGCAGCTTAGTGGGGCCAGTCTCGATCTACGAGCAGTACTTC
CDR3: CASSLVGPVSIYEQYF

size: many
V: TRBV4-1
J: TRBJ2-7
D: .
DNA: TGCGCCAGCAGCCCCCTACGGGGGCCCTCCTACGAGCAGTACTTC
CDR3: CASSPLRGPSYEQYF

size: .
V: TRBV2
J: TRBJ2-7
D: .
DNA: TGTGCCAGCAGTGGGGACCGGAGGGGCTCCGAGCAGTACTTC
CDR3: CASSGDRRGSEQYF

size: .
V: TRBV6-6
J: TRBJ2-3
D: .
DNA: TGTGCCAGCAGTTACTCGTTTCAGGTCCCAGATACGCAGTATTTT
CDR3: CASSYSFQVPDTQYF

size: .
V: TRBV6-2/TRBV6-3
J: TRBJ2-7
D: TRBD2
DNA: TGTGCCAGCAGTTATCTGGTAGCGGGGGCCTACGAGCAGTACTTC
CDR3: CASSYLVAGAYEQYF

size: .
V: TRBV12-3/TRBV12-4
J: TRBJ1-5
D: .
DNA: TGTGCCAGCAGGGCAACAGGCAATCAGCCCCAGCATTTT
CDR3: CASRATGNQPQHF

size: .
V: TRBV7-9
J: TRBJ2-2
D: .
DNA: TGTGCCAGCAGCATCCGCGGGCAGATTTACACCGGGGAGCTGTTTTTT
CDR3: CASSIRGQIYTGELFF